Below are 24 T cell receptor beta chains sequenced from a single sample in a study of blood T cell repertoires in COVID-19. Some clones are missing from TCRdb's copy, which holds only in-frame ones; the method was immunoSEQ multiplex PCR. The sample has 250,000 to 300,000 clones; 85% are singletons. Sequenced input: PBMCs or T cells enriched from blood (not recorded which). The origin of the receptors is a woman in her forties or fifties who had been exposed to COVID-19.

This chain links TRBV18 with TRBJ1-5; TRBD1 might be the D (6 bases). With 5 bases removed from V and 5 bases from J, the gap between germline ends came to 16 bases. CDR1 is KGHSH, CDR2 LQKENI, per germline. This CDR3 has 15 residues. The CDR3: CASSEDGGAYQPQHF. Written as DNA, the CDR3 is TGTGCCAGCTCAGAAGATGGGGGCGCATATCAGCCCCAGCATTTT.

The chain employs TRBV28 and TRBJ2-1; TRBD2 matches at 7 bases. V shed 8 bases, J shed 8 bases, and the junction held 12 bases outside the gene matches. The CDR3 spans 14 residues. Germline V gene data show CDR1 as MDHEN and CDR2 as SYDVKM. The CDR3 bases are TGTGCCAGCGAACGAGCGGGGAGGGGAGATGAGCAGTTCTTC. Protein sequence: CASERAGRGDEQFF.

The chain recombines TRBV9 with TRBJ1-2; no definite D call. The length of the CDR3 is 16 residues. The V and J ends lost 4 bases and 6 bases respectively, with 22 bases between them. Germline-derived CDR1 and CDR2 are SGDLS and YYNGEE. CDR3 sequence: CASSLYGDLTPDGYTF. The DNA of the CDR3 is TGTGCCAGCAGCCTCTACGGGGATTTAACCCCTGATGGCTACACCTTC. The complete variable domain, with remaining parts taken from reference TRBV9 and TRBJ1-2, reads DSGVTQTPKHLITATGQRVTLRCSPRSGDLSVYWYQQSLDQGLQFLIQYYNGEERAKGNILERFSAQQFPDLHSELNLSSLELGDSALYFCASSLYGDLTPDGYTFGSGTRLTVV.

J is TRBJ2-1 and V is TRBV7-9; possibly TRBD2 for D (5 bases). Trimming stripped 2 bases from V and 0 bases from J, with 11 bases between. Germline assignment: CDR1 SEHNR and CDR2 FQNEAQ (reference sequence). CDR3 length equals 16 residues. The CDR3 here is CASSLPDFSSYNEQFF. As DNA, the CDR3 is TGTGCCAGCAGCTTACCGGACTTTAGCTCCTACAATGAGCAGTTCTTC.

Written as DNA, the CDR3 is TGTGCCAGCAGGGGGGGGGACGCGATGGCCGCTGAAGCTTTCTTT. This translates into CASRGGDAMAAEAFF. V is TRBV7-2 and J is TRBJ1-1; a weak D match, TRBD1 (5 bases). This CDR3 is 15 amino acids long. Deletions cut 6 bases from V and 6 bases from J, with 20 bases between. The germline V gene has CDR1 SGHTA and CDR2 FQGNSA. Full variable domain (remainder filled in from reference TRBV7-2 and TRBJ1-1): GAGVSQSPSNKVTEKGKDVELRCDPISGHTALYWYRQSLGQGLEFLIYFQGNSAPDKSGLPSDRFSAERTGGSVSTLTIQRTQQEDSAVYLCASRGGDAMAAEAFFGQGTRLTVV.

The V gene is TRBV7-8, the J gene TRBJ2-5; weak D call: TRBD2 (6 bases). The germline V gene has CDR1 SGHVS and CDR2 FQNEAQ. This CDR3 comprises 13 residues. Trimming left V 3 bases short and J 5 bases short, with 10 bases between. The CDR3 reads CASSFRREETQYF. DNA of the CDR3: TGTGCCAGCAGCTTCAGGAGGGAGGAGACCCAGTACTTC.

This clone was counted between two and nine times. The CDR3 DNA is TGTGCCAGCCATCGGGAGGCCAATTTTGGCTATGGCTACACCTTC. It is translated as CASHREANFGYGYTF. The chain recombines TRBV19 with TRBJ1-2; the D is unclear. Per germline, CDR1 LNHDA and CDR2 SQIVND (reference sequence). This CDR3 spans 15 amino acids. The V and J ends lost 9 bases and 4 bases respectively, with 21 bases between them.

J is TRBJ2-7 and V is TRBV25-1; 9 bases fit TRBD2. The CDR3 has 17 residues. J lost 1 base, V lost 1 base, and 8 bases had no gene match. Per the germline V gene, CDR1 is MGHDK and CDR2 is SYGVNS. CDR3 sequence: CASSESLAGAGSYEQYF. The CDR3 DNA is TGTGCCAGCAGTGAATCTTTAGCGGGGGCCGGGTCCTACGAGCAGTACTTC.

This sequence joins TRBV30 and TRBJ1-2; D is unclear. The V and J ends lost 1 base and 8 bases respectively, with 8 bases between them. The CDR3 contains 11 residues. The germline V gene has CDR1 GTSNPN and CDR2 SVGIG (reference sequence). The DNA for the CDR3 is TGTGCCTGGAGTGAGGGAGGAGGCTACACCTTC. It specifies CAWSEGGGYTF.

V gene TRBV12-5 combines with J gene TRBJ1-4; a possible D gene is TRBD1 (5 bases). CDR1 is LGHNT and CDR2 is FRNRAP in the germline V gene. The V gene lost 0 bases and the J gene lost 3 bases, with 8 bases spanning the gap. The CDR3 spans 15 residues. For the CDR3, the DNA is TGTGCTAGTGGTTTGGTACAGGCAGCTAATGAAAAACTGTTTTTT. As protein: CASGLVQAANEKLFF.

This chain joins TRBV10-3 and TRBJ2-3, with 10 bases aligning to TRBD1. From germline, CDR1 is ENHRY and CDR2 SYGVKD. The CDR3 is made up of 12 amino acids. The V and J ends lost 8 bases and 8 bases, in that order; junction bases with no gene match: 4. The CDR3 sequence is CAISDRGPTQYF. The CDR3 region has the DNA TGTGCCATCTCTGACAGGGGGCCTACGCAGTATTTT.

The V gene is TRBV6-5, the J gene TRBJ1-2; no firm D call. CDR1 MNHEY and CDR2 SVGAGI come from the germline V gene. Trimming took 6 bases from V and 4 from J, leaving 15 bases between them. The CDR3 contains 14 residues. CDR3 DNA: TGTGCCAGCAGCCGGGGTCCCCGATCCTATGGCTACACCTTC. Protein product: CASSRGPRSYGYTF.

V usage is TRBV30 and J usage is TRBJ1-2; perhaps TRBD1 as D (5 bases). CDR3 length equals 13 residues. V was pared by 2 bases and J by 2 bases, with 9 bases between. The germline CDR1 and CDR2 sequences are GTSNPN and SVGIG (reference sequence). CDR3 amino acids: CAWSPGDNYGYTF. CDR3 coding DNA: TGTGCCTGGAGTCCGGGGGACAACTATGGCTACACCTTC.

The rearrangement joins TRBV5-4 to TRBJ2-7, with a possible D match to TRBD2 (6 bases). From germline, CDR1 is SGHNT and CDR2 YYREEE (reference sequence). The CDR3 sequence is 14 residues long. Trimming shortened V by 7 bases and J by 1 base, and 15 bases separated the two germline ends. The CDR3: CASATTGTSYEQYF. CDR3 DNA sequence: TGTGCCAGCGCAACCACCGGGACTTCCTACGAGCAGTACTTC. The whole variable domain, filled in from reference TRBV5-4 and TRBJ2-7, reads ETGVTQSPTHLIKTRGQQVTLRCSSQSGHNTVSWYQQALGQGPQFIFQYYREEENGRGNFPPRFSGLQFPNYSSELNVNALELDDSALYLCASATTGTSYEQYFGPGTRLTVT.

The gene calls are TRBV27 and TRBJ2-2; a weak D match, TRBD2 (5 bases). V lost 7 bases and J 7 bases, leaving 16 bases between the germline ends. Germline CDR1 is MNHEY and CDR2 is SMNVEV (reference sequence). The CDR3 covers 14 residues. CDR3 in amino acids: CASTRFGGIGELFF. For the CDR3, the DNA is TGTGCCAGCACACGCTTCGGAGGAATCGGGGAGCTGTTTTTT.

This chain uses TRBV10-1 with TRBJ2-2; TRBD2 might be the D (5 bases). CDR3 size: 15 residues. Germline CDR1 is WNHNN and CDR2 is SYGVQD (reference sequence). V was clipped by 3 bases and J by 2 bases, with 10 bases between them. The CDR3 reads CASSDSGLNTGELFF. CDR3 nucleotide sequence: TGCGCCAGCAGTGACTCCGGACTCAACACCGGGGAGCTGTTTTTT.

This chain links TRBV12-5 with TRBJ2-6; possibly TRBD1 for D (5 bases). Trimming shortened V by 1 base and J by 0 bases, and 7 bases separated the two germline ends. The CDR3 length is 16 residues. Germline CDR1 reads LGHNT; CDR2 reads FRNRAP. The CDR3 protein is CASGLEQGSGANVLTF. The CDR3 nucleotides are TGTGCTAGTGGTTTGGAGCAGGGCTCTGGGGCCAACGTCCTGACTTTC.

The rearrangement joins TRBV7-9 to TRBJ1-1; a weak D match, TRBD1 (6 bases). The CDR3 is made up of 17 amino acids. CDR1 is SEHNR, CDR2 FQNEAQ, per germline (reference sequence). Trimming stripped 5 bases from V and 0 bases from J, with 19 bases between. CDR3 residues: CASSLTRGAVLNTEAFF. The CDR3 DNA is TGTGCCAGCAGCCTCACCCGGGGGGCTGTGTTGAACACTGAAGCTTTCTTT.

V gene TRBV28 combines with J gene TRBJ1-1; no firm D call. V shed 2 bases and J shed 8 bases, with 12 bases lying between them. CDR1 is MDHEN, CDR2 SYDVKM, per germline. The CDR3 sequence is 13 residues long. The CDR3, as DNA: TGTGCCAGCAGTTTACGTCCCCCCGGGGAAGCTTTCTTT. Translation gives CASSLRPPGEAFF.

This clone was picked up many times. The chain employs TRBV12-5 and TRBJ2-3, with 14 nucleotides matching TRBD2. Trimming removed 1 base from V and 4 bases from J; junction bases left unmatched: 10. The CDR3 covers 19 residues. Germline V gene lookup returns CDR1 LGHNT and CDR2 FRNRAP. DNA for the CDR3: TGTGCTAGTGGTTTGGCCCCGACTAGCGGGGGGGTTTTTTCAGATACGCAGTATTTT. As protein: CASGLAPTSGGVFSDTQYF. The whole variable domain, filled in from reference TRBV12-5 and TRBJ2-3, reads DARVTQTPRHKVTEMGQEVTMRCQPILGHNTVFWYRQTMMQGLELLAYFRNRAPLDDSGMPKDRFSAEMPDATLATLKIQPSEPRDSAVYFCASGLAPTSGGVFSDTQYFGPGTRLTVL.

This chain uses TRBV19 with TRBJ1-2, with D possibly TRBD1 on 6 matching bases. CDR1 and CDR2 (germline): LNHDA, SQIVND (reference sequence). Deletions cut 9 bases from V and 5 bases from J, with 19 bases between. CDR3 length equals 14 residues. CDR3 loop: CASSGLRGLYGYTF. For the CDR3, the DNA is TGTGCCAGCTCGGGCCTCAGGGGATTGTATGGCTACACCTTC.

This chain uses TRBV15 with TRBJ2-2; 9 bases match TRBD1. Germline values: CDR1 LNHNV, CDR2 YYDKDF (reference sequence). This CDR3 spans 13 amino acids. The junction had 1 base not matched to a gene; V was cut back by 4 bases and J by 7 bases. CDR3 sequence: CATSKGQGGELFF. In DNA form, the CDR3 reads TGTGCCACCAGCAAGGGACAGGGCGGGGAGCTGTTTTTT.

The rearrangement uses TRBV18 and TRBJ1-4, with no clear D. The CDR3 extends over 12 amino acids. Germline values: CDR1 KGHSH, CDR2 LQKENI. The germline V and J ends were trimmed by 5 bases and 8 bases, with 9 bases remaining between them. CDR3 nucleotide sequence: TGTGCCAGCTCAATGATGAGCGAAAAACTGTTTTTT. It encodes CASSMMSEKLFF.

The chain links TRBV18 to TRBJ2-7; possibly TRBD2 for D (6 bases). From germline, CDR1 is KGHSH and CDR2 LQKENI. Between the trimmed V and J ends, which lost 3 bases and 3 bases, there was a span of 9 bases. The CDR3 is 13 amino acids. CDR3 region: CASSPGTHYEQYF. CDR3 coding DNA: TGTGCCAGCTCACCCGGGACTCACTACGAGCAGTACTTC. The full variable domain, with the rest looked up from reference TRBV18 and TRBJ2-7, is NAGVMQNPRHLVRRRGQEARLRCSPMKGHSHVYWYRQLPEEGLKFMVYLQKENIIDESGMPKERFSAEFPKEGPSILRIQQVVRGDSAAYFCASSPGTHYEQYFGPGTRLTVT.